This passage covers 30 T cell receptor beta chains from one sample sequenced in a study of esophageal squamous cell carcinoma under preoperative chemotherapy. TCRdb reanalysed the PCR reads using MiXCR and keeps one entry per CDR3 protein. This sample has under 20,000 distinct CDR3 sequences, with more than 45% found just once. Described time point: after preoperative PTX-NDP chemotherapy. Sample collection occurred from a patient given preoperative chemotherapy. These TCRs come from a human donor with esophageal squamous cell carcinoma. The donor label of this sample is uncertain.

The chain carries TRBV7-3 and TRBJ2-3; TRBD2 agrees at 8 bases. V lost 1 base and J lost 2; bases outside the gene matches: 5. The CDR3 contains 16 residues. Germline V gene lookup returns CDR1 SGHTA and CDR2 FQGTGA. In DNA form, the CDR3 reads TGTGCCAGCAGCTTAAGGGTAGCGGGATCCACAGATACGCAGTATTTT. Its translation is CASSLRVAGSTDTQYF.

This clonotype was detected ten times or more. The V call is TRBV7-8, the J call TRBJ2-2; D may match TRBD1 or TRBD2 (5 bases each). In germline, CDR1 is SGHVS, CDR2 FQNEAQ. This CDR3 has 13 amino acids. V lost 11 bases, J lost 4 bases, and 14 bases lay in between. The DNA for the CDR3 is TGTGCCGGGGGTCTTCGAGGCACCGGGGAGCTGTTTTTT. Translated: CAGGLRGTGELFF.

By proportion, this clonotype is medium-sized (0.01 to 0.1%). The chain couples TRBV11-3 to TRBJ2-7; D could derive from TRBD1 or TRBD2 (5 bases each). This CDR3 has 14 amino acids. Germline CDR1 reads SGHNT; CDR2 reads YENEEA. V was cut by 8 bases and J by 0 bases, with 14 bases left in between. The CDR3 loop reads CASANGDRSYEQYF. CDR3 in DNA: TGTGCCAGCGCGAACGGGGACCGCTCCTACGAGCAGTACTTC.

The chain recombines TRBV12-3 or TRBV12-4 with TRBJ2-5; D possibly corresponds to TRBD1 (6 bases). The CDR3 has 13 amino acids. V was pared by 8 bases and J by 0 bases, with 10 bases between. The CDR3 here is CASRDNHQETQYF. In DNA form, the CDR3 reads TGTGCCAGCCGGGACAACCACCAAGAGACCCAGTACTTC.

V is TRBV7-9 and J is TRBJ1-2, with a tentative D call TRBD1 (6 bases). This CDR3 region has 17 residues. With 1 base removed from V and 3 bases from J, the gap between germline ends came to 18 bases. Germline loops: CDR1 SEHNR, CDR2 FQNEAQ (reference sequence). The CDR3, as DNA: TGTGCCAGCAGCTTAGACGAGAGACGGGGGGCAGACTATGGCTACACCTTC. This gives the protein CASSLDERRGADYGYTF.

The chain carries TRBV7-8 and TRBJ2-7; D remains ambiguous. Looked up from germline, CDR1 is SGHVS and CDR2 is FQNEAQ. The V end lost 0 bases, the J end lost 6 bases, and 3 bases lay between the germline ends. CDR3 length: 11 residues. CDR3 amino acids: CASSLAFEQYF. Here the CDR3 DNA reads TGTGCCAGCAGCTTAGCGTTCGAGCAGTACTTC.

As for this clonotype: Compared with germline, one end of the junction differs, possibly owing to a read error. The CDR3: CARGLAAASTGALYF. DNA for the CDR3: TGTGCCAGGGGTTTAGCGGCAGCGAGCACAGGGGCGCTGTATTTT. The chain couples TRBV12-3 or TRBV12-4 to TRBJ2-2, with D tentatively TRBD1 (7 bases). CDR3 length equals 15 residues.

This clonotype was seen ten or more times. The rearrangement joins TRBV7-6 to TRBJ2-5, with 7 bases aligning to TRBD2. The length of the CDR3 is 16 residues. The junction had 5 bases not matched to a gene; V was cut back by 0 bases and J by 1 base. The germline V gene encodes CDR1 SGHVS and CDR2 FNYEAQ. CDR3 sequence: CASSLAGGRIQETQYF. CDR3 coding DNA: TGTGCCAGCAGCTTAGCGGGCGGGAGAATCCAAGAGACCCAGTACTTC. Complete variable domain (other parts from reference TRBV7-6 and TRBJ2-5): GAGVSQSPRYKVTKRGQDVALRCDPISGHVSLYWYRQALGQGPEFLTYFNYEAQQDKSGLPNDRFSAERPEGSISTLTIQRTEQRDSAMYRCASSLAGGRIQETQYFGPGTRLLVL.

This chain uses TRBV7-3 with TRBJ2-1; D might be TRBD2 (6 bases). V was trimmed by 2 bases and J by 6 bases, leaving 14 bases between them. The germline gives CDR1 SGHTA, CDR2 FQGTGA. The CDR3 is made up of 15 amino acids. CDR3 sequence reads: CASSLWGERSNEQFF. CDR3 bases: TGTGCCAGCAGCTTATGGGGGGAGAGGAGCAATGAGCAGTTCTTC.

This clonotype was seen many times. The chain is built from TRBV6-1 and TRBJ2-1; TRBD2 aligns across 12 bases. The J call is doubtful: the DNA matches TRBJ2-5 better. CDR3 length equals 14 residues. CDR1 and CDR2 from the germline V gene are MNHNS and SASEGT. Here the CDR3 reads CASSTGTSGETQYF. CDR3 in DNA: TGTGCCAGCAGTACCGGGACTAGCGGGGAGACCCAGTACTTC.

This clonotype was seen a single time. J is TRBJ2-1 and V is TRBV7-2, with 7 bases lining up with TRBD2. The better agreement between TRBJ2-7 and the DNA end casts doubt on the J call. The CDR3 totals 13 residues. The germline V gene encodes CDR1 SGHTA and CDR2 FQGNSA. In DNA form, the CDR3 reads TGTGCCAGCAGCTTAGTTCGGGGGGACGGGCAGTACTTC. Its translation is CASSLVRGDGQYF.

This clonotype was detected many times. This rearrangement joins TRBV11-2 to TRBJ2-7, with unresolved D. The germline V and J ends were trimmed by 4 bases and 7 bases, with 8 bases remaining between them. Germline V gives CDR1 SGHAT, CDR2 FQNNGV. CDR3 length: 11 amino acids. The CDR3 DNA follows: TGTGCCAGCAGCTCAAAGACAGAGCAGTACTTC. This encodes CASSSKTEQYF. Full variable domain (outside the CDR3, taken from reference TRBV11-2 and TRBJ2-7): EAGVAQSPRYKIIEKRQSVAFWCNPISGHATLYWYQQILGQGPKLLIQFQNNGVVDDSQLPKDRFSAERLKGVDSTLKIQPAKLEDSAVYLCASSSKTEQYFGPGTRLTVT.

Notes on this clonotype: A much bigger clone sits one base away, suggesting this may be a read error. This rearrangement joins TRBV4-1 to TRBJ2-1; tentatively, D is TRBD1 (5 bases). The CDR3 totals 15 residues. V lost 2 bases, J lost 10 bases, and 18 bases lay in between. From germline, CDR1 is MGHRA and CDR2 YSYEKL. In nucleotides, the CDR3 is TGCGCCAGCAGCCAAAAAGACAGCGCGGCTTACGAGCAGTTCTTC. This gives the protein CASSQKDSAAYEQFF.

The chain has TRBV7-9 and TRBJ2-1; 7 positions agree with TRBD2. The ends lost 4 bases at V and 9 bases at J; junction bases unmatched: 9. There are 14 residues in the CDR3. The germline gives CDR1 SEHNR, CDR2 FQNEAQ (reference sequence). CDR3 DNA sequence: TGTGCCAGCAGCTCGCCGACTAGCTGGGGTGAGCAGTTCTTC. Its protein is CASSSPTSWGEQFF.

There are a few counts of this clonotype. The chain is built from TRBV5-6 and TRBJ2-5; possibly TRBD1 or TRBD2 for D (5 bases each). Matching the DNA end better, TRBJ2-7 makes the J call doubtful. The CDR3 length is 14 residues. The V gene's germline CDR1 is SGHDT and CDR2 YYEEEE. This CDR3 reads CASSPGPGTSEQYF. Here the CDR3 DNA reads TGTGCCAGCAGCCCTGGCCCAGGGACCTCCGAGCAGTACTTC.

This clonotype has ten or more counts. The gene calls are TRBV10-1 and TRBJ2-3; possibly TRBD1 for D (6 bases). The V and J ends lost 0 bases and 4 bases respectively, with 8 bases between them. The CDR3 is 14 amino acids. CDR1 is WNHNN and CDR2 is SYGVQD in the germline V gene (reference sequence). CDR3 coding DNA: TGCGCCAGCAGTGAGTCCCCAGGGGCAGATACGCAGTATTTT. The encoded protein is CASSESPGADTQYF.

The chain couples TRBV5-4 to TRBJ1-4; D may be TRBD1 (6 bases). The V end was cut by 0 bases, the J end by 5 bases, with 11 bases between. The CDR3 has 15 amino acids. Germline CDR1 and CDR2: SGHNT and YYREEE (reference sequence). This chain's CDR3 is CASSLGDRPNEKLFF. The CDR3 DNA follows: TGTGCCAGCAGCTTGGGAGACAGGCCGAATGAAAAACTGTTTTTT.

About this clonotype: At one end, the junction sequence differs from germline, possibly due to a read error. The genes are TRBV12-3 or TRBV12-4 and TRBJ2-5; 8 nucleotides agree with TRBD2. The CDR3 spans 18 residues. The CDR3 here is CASSWGGDGGGGQDTQYF. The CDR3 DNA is TGTGCCAGCAGTTGGGGGGGCGACGGGGGGGGTGGCCAAGACACCCAGTACTTC.

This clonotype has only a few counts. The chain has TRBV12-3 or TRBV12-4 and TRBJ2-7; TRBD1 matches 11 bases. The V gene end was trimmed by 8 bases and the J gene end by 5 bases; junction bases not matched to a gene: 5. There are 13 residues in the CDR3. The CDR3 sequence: CASLRTGGHEQYF. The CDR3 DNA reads TGTGCCAGCCTAAGGACAGGGGGCCACGAGCAGTACTTC.

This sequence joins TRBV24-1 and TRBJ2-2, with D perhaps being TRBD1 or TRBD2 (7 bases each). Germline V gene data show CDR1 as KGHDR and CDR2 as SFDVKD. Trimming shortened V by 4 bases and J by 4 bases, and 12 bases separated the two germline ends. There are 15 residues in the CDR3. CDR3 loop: CATSDSRGGTGELFF. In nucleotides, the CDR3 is TGTGCCACCAGTGACTCCAGGGGGGGCACCGGGGAGCTGTTTTTT.

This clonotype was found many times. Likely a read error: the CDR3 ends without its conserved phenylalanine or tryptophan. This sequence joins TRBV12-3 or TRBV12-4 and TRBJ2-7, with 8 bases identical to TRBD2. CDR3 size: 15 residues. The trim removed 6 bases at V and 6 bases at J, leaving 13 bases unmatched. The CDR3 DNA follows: TGTGCCAGCAGCCCCGGGGGTGCGGCGGGGGGCGAGCAGTACTTA. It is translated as CASSPGGAAGGEQYL.

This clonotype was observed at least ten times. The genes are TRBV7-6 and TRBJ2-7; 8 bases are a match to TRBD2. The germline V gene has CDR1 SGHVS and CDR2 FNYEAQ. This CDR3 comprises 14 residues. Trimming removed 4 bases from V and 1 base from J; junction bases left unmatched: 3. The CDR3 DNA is TGTGCCAGCAGCTCGTCGGGGGGGTCCTACGAGCAGTACTTC. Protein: CASSSSGGSYEQYF.

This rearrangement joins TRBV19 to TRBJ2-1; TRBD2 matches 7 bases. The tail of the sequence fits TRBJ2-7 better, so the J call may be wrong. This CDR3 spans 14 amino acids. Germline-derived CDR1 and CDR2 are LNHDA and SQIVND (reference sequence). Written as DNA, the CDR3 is TGTGCCAGTAGGCCAGCGGGGACCTCCTACGAGCAGTACTTC. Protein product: CASRPAGTSYEQYF.

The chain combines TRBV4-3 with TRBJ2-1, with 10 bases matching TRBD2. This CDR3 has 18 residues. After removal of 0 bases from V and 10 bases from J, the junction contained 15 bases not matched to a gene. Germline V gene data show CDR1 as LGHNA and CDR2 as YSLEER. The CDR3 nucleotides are TGCGCCAGCAGCCAAGAATATATCGGGCTAGCGGGAGTCTACGAGCAGTTCTTC. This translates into CASSQEYIGLAGVYEQFF.

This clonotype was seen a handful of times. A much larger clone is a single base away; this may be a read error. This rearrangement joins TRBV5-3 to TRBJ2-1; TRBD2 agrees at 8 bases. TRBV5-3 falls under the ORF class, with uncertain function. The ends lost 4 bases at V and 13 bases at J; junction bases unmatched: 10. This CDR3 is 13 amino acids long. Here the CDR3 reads CARSRPGGATQFF. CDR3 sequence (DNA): TGTGCCAGAAGCCGGCCGGGGGGGGCGACCCAGTTCTTC.

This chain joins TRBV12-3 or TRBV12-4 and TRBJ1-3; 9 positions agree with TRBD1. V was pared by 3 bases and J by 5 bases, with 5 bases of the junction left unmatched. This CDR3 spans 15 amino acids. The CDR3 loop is CASSLQGTGRNTIYF. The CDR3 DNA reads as TGTGCCAGCAGTTTGCAAGGGACAGGGAGAAACACCATATATTTT.

CDR3 in DNA: TGTGCCAGCAGCTTAGGACAGGGTGCGTATGAGTATTTT. Translating it yields CASSLGQGAYEYF. V usage is TRBV6-5 and J usage is TRBJ2-3; 8 nucleotides match TRBD1. Looked up from germline, CDR1 is MNHEY and CDR2 is SVGAGI. V shed 6 bases and J 13 bases; nucleotides not matched to a gene: 12. CDR3 size: 13 residues.

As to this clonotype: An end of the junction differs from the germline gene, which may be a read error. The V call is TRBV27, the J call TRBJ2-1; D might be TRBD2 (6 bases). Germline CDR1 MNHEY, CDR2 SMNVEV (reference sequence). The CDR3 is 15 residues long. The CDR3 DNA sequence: TGTGCCAGCAGTCAAGGCGGGGCGAACTCCAGTGAGCAGTTCTTT. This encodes CASSQGGANSSEQFF.

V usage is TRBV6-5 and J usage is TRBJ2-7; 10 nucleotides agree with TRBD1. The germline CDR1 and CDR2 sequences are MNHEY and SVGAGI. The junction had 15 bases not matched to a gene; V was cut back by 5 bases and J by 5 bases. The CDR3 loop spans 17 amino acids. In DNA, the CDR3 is TGTGCCAGCAGTCACGGCTATGACAGGGGGCGCGCGGACGAGCAGTACTTC. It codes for CASSHGYDRGRADEQYF.

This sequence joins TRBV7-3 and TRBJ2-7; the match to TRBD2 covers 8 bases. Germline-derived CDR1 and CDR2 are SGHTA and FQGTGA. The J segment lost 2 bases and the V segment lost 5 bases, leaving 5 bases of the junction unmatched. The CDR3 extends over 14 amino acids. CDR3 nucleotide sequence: TGTGCCAGCAGCCCCACGGGAGGGCCCTACGAGCAGTACTTC. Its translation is CASSPTGGPYEQYF. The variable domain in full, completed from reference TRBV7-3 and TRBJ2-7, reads GAGVSQTPSNKVTEKGKYVELRCDPISGHTALYWYRQSLGQGPEFLIYFQGTGAADDSGLPNDRFFAVRPEGSVSTLKIQRTERGDSAVYLCASSPTGGPYEQYFGPGTRLTVT.